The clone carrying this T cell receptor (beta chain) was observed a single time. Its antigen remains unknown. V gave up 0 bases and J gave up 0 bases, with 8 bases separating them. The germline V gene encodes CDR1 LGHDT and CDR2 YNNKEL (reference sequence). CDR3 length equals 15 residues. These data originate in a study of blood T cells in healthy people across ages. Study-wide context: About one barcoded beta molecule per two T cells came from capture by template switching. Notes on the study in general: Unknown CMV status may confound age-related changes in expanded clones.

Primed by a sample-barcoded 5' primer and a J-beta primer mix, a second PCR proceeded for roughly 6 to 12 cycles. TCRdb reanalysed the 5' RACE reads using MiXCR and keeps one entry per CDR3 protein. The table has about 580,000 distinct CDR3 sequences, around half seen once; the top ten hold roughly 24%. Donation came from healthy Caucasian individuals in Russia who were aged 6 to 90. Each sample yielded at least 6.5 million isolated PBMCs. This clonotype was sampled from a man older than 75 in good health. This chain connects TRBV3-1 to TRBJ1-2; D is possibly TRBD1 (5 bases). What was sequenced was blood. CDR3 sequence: CASSQERGSNYGYTF. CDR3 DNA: TGTGCCAGCAGCCAAGAGAGGGGTTCTAACTATGGCTACACCTTC.